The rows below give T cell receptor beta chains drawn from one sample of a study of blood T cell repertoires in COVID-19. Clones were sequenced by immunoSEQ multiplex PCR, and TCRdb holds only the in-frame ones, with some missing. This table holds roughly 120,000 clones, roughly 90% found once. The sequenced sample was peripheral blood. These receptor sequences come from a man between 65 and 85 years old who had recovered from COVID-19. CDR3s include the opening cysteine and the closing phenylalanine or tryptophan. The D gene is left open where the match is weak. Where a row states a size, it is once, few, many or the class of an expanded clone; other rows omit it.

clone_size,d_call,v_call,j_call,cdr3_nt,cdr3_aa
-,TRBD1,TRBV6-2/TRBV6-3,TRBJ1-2,TGTGCCAGCAGCCACGGGACAGGGAGGAGAGGCTACACCTTC,CASSHGTGRRGYTF
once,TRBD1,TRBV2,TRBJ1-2,TGTGCCAGTATTACAACAGGGGCTGGCTACACCTTC,CASITTGAGYTF
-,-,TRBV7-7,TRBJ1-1,TGTGCCAGCAGCTCCGACAGGAACACTGAAGCTTTCTTT,CASSSDRNTEAFF
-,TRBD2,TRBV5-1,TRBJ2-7,TGCGCCAGCAGCGCGGGGGGGGGTTTCCCCTACGAGCAGTACTTC,CASSAGGGFPYEQYF
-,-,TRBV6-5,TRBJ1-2,TGTGCCAGCAGCCACGACAGACCGTTTGGCTACACCTTC,CASSHDRPFGYTF
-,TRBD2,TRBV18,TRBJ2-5,TGTGCCAGCTCACCGCCTAGCGGGAGCACCGAGACCCAGTACTTC,CASSPPSGSTETQYF
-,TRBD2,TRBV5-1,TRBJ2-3,TGCGCCAGCAGCTCTGGGACTAGCGGGAGAAGCACAGATACGCAGTATTTT,CASSSGTSGRSTDTQYF
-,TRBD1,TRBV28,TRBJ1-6,TGTGCCAGCAGTTTAATGACAGGGGATAATTCACCCCTCCACTTT,CASSLMTGDNSPLHF
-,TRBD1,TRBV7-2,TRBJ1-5,TGTGCCAGCAGCTTAGTAGGGGGCCGGGGGCTTCCTCAGCCCCAGCATTTT,CASSLVGGRGLPQPQHF
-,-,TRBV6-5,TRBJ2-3,TGTGCCAGCAGTTACTCGACAGATAGCACAGATACGCAGTATTTT,CASSYSTDSTDTQYF
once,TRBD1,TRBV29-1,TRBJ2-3,TGCAGCGTTGAAGATGACAGGGGATCCACAGATACGCAGTATTTT,CSVEDDRGSTDTQYF
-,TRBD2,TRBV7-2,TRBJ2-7,TGTGCCAGCAGCTTAAGTGCTGGAGGGCGGGGGGGAAGCTCCTACGAGCAGTACTTC,CASSLSAGGRGGSSYEQYF
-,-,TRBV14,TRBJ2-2,TGTGCCAGCAGTCCGAAATCCGGGAGAAGTCGGGTAGGGGAGCTGTTTTTT,CASSPKSGRSRVGELFF
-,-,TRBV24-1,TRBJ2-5,TGTGCCACCAGTGTACAGGGGGGGGAGACCCAGTACTTC,CATSVQGGETQYF
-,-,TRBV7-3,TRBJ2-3,TGTGCCAGCAGCTTCTCGCCTGGAGGGACAGATACGCAGTATTTT,CASSFSPGGTDTQYF
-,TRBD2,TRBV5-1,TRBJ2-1,TGCGCCAGCAGCCGACAGACTAGCGGGGGGAATGAGCAGTTCTTC,CASSRQTSGGNEQFF
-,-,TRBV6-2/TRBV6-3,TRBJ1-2,TGTGCCAGCAATTATGGCTTCGGACAGACAAACTATGGCTACACCTTC,CASNYGFGQTNYGYTF
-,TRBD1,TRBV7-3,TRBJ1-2,TGTGCCAGCAGCCACGTGCGGACAGGGGAATATAACTATGGCTACACCTTC,CASSHVRTGEYNYGYTF
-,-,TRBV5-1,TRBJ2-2,TGCGCCAGCAGCCCCCCGGAGCGAGGGACCGGGGAGCTGTTTTTT,CASSPPERGTGELFF
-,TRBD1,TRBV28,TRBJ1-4,TGTGCCAGCAGTATGGGACAGGGGGCTTGGGAAAAACTGTTTTTT,CASSMGQGAWEKLFF
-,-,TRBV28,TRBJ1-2,TGTGCCAGCAGCCCTCCTGCGACCAAAAGAGGCTACGGCTACACCTTC,CASSPPATKRGYGYTF
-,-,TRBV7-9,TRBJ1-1,TGTGCCAGCAGCCCGACAGGTAGGGACACTGAAGCTTTCTTT,CASSPTGRDTEAFF
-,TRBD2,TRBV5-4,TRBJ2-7,TGTGCCAGCAGCTTGGGTAGCGGGGAGGCCTACGAGCAGTACTTC,CASSLGSGEAYEQYF
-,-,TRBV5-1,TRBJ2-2,TGCGCCAGCCAACGGGTCGGACTCGCGAACACCGGGGAGCTGTTTTTT,CASQRVGLANTGELFF
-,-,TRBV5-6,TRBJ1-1,TGTGCCAGCAGGGCCAGGGCCGGGAACACTGAAGCTTTCTTT,CASRARAGNTEAFF
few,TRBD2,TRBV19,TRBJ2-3,TGTGCCAGTAACCAGCGGGGGGGTACAAATACGCAGTATTTT,CASNQRGGTNTQYF
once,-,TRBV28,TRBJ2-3,TGTGCCAGCAGGATAACAGGGTATCGCGGCACAGATACGCAGTATTTT,CASRITGYRGTDTQYF
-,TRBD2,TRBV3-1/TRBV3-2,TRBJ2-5,TGTGCCAGCAGCCAAGCGGGGGGGCAAGAGACCCAGTACTTC,CASSQAGGQETQYF
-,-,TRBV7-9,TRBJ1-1,TGTGCCAGCAGCACCTCGGACAGTTTGAACACTGAAGCTTTCTTT,CASSTSDSLNTEAFF
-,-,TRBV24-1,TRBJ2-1,TGTGCCACCAGTGATCCCACGAACAGGGCCAATGAGCAGTTCTTC,CATSDPTNRANEQFF
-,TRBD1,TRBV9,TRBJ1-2,TGTGCCAGCAGCTCCCCCGGGACAGGGAACGGCTACACCTTC,CASSSPGTGNGYTF
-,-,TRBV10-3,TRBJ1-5,TGTGCCATCAGTGAGGGACAGCCGCAGCCCCAGCATTTT,CAISEGQPQPQHF
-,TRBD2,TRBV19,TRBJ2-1,TGTGCCAGTAGTATACTACTAGCGGGAGAGGGGTACAATGAGCAGTTCTTC,CASSILLAGEGYNEQFF
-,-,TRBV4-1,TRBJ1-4,TGCGCCAGCAGCCAAGGACAGGTTAATGAAAAACTGTTTTTT,CASSQGQVNEKLFF
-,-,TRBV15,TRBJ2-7,TGTGCCACCAGCAATCAGGTGGGGAAGGAGGCCTACGAGCAGTACTTC,CATSNQVGKEAYEQYF
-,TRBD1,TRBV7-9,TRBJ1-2,TGTGCCAGCAGCTTGGCAGGGGGCACGGGCGGCTACACCTTC,CASSLAGGTGGYTF
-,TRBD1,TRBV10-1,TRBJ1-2,TGCGCCAGCAGTGAGAGGGGGACAGGGAATGGCTACACCTTC,CASSERGTGNGYTF
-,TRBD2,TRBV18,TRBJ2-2,TGTGCCACCCGACTAGCGGTGAACACCGGGGAGCTGTTTTTT,CATRLAVNTGELFF
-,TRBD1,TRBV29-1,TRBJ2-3,TGCAGCGTACCCGACAGGGGTTTCGCAGATACGCAGTATTTT,CSVPDRGFADTQYF
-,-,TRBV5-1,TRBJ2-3,TGCGCCAGCAGGCAGCGACCAACTAGCACAGATACGCAGTATTTT,CASRQRPTSTDTQYF